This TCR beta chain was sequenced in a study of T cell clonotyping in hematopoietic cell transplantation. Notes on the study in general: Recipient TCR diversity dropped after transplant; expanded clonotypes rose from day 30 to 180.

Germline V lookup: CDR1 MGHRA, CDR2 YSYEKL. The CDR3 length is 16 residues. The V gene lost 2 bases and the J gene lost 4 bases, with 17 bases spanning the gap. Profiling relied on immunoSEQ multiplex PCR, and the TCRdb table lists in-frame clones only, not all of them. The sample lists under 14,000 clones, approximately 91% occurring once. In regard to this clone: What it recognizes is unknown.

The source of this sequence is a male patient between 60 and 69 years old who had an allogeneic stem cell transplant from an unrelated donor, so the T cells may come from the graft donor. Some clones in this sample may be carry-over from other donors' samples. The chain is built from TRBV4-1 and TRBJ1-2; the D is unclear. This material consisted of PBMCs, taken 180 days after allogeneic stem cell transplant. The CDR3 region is CASSQPYRPPSYGYTF. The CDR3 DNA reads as TGCGCCAGCAGCCAACCCTACCGGCCTCCGAGCTATGGCTACACCTTC.